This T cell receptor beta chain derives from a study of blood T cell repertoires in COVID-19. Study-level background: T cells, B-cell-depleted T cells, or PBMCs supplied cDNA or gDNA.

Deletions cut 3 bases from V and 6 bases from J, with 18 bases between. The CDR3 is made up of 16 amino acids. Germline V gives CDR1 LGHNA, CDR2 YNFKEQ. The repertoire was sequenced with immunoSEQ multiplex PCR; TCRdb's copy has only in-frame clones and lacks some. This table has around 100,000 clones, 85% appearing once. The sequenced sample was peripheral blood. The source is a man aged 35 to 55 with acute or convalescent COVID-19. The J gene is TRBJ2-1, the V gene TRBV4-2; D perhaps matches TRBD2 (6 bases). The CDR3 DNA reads TGTGCCAGCAGCCACCTCGCGGGGCTTCAGAGCAATGAGCAGTTCTTC. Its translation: CASSHLAGLQSNEQFF.